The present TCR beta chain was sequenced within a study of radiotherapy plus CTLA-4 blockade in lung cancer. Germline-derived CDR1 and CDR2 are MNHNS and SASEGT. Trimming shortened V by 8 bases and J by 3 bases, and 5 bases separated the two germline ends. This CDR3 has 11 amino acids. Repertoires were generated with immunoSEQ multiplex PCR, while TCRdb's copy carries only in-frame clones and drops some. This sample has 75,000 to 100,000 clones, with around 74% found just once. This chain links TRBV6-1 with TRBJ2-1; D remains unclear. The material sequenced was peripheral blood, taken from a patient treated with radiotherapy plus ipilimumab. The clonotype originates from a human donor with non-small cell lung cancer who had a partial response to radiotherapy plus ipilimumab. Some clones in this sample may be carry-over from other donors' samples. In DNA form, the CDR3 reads TGTGCCAGCTCAAACTACAATGAGCAGTTCTTC. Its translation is CASSNYNEQFF.